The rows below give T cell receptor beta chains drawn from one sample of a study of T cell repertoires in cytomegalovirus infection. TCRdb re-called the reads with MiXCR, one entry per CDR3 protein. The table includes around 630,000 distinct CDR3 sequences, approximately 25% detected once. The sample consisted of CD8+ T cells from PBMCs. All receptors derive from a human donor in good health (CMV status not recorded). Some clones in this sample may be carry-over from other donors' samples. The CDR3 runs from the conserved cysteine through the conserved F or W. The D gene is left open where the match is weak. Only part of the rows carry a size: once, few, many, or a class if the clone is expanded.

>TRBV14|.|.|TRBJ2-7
CASSQKTGEQYF
TGTGCCAGCAGCCAAAAAACGGGCGAGCAGTACTTC
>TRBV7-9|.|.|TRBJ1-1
CASSSRGAGVNTEAFF
TGTGCCAGCAGCTCCCGGGGTGCAGGGGTGAACACTGAAGCTTTCTTT
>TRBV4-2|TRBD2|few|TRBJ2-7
CASSLITGGDYEQYF
TGTGCCAGCAGCCTTATTACCGGGGGGGATTACGAGCAGTACTTC
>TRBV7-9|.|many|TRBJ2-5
CASSLADPNQETQYF
TGTGCCAGCAGCTTAGCGGACCCGAACCAAGAGACCCAGTACTTC
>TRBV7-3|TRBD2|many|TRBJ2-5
CASSLISGGQETQYF
TGTGCCAGCAGCTTAATTAGCGGGGGCCAAGAGACCCAGTACTTC
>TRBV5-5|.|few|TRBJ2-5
CASSLSTALQETQYF
TGTGCCAGCAGCTTGTCGACAGCCCTTCAAGAGACCCAGTACTTC
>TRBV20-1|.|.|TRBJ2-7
CSTRDLRGGETYEQYF
TGCAGTACTAGAGATCTCAGAGGGGGGGAGACCTACGAGCAGTACTTC
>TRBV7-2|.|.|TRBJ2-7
CASSPRDWEQYF
TGTGCCAGCAGCCCGAGGGATTGGGAGCAGTACTTC
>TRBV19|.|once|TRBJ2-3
CASTKRTSSTDTQYF
TGTGCCAGTACCAAGAGGACCTCGAGCACAGATACGCAGTATTTT
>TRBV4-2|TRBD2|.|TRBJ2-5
CASSQEAGALQETQYF
TGTGCCAGCAGCCAAGAAGCGGGGGCTCTCCAAGAGACCCAGTACTTC
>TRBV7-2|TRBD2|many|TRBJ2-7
CASSQKQRGGYEQYF
TGTGCCAGCAGCCAAAAACAGCGGGGGGGCTACGAGCAGTACTTC
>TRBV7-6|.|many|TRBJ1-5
CASSLEAGGWGSNQPQHF
TGTGCCAGCAGCTTAGAAGCGGGGGGGTGGGGTAGCAATCAGCCCCAGCATTTT
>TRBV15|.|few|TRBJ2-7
CATSRGAVARQDEQYF
TGTGCCACCAGCAGAGGGGCCGTCGCGCGGCAGGACGAGCAGTACTTC
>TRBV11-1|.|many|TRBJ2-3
CASSIPTDTQYF
TGTGCCAGCAGCATACCCACAGATACGCAGTATTTT
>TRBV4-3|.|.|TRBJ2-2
CASSQERSRLTGELFF
TGCGCCAGCAGCCAAGAGAGATCGAGACTCACCGGGGAGCTGTTTTTT
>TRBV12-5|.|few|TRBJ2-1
CASGLPPEGLYNEQFF
TGTGCTAGTGGTTTGCCCCCTGAGGGACTCTACAATGAGCAGTTCTTC
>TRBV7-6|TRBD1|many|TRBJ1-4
CASSNPGTENEKLFF
TGTGCCAGCAGCAACCCCGGGACAGAAAATGAAAAACTGTTTTTT
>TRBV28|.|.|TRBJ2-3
CASSSTGEGDTQYF
TGTGCCAGCAGTTCGACAGGGGAGGGAGATACGCAGTATTTT
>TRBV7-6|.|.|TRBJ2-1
CASSLVVDGRYYNEQFF
TGTGCCAGCAGCTTAGTTGTGGACGGACGATACTACAATGAGCAGTTCTTC
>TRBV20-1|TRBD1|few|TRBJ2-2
CSAITGDTGELFF
TGCAGTGCCATCACAGGGGACACCGGGGAGCTGTTTTTT
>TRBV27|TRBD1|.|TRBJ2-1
CANSLPGTDNEQFF
TGTGCCAACAGTTTACCCGGGACAGACAATGAGCAGTTCTTC
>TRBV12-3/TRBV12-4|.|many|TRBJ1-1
CASSFGSAVEAFF
TGTGCCAGCAGTTTTGGAAGCGCGGTTGAGGCTTTCTTT
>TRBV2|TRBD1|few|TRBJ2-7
CASRFGQGLPYEQYF
TGTGCCAGCAGGTTCGGACAGGGACTCCCCTACGAGCAGTACTTC
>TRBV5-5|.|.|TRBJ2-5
CASRQAQQETQYF
TGTGCCAGCAGACAGGCTCAGCAAGAGACCCAGTACTTC
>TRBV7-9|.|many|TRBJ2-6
CASSPHRIGTGANVLTF
TGTGCCAGCAGCCCCCACAGGATTGGGACTGGGGCCAACGTCCTGACTTTC